The 28 T cell receptor beta chains in this list originate from one sample, sequenced in a study of CD8 T cells in ankylosing spondylitis. MiXCR, applied by TCRdb to the 5' RACE reads, yields one record per CDR3 protein. The table lists 300,000 to 350,000 distinct CDR3 sequences, around 20% of them singletons, with roughly 3.4% in the top ten. Sequenced sample: blood, either unsorted or a sorted T cell fraction (not recorded which). Receptors were obtained from a female donor with ankylosing spondylitis or in good health (not recorded which).

DNA for the CDR3: TGTGCCAGCAGTTCGAGACTAGCGGGAGGAGGGGTGGAGACCCAGTACTTC. This codes for CASSSRLAGGGVETQYF. The chain couples TRBV28 to TRBJ2-5; TRBD2 matches at 13 bases. V lost 4 bases and J lost 5; bases outside the gene matches: 10. The germline gives CDR1 MDHEN, CDR2 SYDVKM. The CDR3 length is 17 residues.

V gene TRBV20-1 combines with J gene TRBJ1-6; D remains unclear. V was pared by 3 bases and J by 0 bases, with 15 bases between. The CDR3 has 17 amino acids. Germline values: CDR1 DFQATT, CDR2 SNEGSKA (reference sequence). CDR3 in amino acids: CSASPLAWSSYNSPLHF. In DNA, the CDR3 is TGCAGTGCTAGTCCCCTTGCCTGGAGCTCCTATAATTCACCCCTCCACTTT.

This clonotype has only a few counts. This chain links TRBV27 with TRBJ2-7, with D possibly matching TRBD1 (6 bases). Germline V gene data show CDR1 as MNHEY and CDR2 as SMNVEV (reference sequence). This CDR3 comprises 17 residues. The V end was cut by 2 bases, the J end by 0 bases, with 17 bases between. The CDR3 bases are TGTGCCAGCAGTTTAAGGAACACCGGGACACACTCCTACGAGCAGTACTTC. Its translation is CASSLRNTGTHSYEQYF.

The chain employs TRBV10-3 and TRBJ2-7, with a tentative D call TRBD1 (6 bases). Germline V CDR1 and CDR2: ENHRY, SYGVKD. Trimming pared 6 bases from V and 2 bases from J, leaving 14 bases between. The CDR3 loop spans 14 amino acids. CDR3 loop: CAISADRLTYEQYF. The CDR3 DNA follows: TGTGCCATCAGCGCCGACAGGCTGACCTACGAGCAGTACTTC.

This clonotype was seen at least ten times. This rearrangement joins TRBV12-3 or TRBV12-4 to TRBJ2-7, with 15 bases matching TRBD2. V shed 4 bases and J 2 bases; nucleotides not matched to a gene: 3. This CDR3 is built from 16 residues. The CDR3 loop reads CASSSGLAGGTYEQYF. The CDR3 nucleotides read TGTGCCAGCAGTTCTGGACTAGCGGGAGGGACCTACGAGCAGTACTTC.

This clonotype was counted between two and nine times. The chain carries TRBV12-3 or TRBV12-4 and TRBJ2-3, with 10 bases lining up with TRBD1. There are 14 residues in the CDR3. Losses at the gene ends were 3 bases for V and 9 bases for J; bases not matched to a gene: 6. CDR3 nucleotide sequence: TGTGCCAGCAGTTTGGGGACAGGGGTCGGGACGCAGTATTTT. This translates into CASSLGTGVGTQYF.

The V gene is TRBV6-1, the J gene TRBJ1-1; D is unresolved. The CDR3 length is 20 residues. CDR1 and CDR2 from the germline V gene are MNHNS and SASEGT. The V and J ends lost 0 bases and 0 bases respectively, with 23 bases between them. In nucleotides, the CDR3 is TGTGCCAGCAGTGAAGCTAATTCCCGGACCCCGGAAAGGATGAACACTGAAGCTTTCTTT. Residues: CASSEANSRTPERMNTEAFF.

The chain employs TRBV6-1 and TRBJ2-2; D gene uncertain. Trimming took 6 bases from V and 0 from J, leaving 8 bases between them. Germline V gives CDR1 MNHNS, CDR2 SASEGT. The CDR3 consists of 14 residues. In DNA form, the CDR3 reads TGTGCCAGCAGCGCTACTACGAACACCGGGGAGCTGTTTTTT. This translates into CASSATTNTGELFF.

This clonotype was seen ten or more times. The rearrangement joins TRBV28 to TRBJ1-1, with a weak D call TRBD1 (5 bases). Per germline, CDR1 MDHEN and CDR2 SYDVKM. This CDR3 spans 15 amino acids. The ends were cut back, 4 bases at V and 6 bases at J, with 18 bases in the middle. CDR3 residues: CASSSPWGGEAEAFF. The CDR3 bases are TGTGCCAGCAGTTCTCCCTGGGGCGGGGAAGCTGAAGCTTTCTTT.

This chain connects TRBV5-1 to TRBJ2-1, with D unresolved. Trimming stripped 1 base from V and 9 bases from J, with 5 bases between. The CDR3 sequence is 11 residues long. In germline, CDR1 is SGHRS, CDR2 YFSETQ. As DNA, the CDR3 is TGCGCCAGCAGCTTGAATAGTGAGCAGTTCTTC. Translated: CASSLNSEQFF.

This clonotype was found a few times. The chain carries TRBV20-1 and TRBJ2-7; 11 positions match TRBD2. V gave up 4 bases and J gave up 4 bases; unmatched junction bases: 6. The length of the CDR3 is 14 residues. CDR1 and CDR2 from the germline V gene are DFQATT and SNEGSKA (reference sequence). This CDR3 reads CSAISGTSGYEQYF. The DNA of the CDR3 is TGCAGTGCTATCTCCGGGACTAGCGGATACGAGCAGTACTTC.

The genes are TRBV29-1 and TRBJ2-7; perhaps TRBD1 as D (5 bases). CDR1 is SQVTM, CDR2 ANQGSEA, per germline. The CDR3 consists of 12 residues. V shed 4 bases and J shed 0 bases, with 7 bases lying between them. Here the CDR3 reads CSVGQPSYEQYF. The CDR3 DNA sequence: TGCAGCGTTGGACAGCCCTCCTACGAGCAGTACTTC.

The chain uses TRBV5-1 and TRBJ2-5; the D call may be TRBD1 or TRBD2 (5 bases each). Per the germline V gene, CDR1 is SGHRS and CDR2 is YFSETQ. The CDR3 sequence is 15 residues long. V lost 0 bases and J 4 bases, leaving 13 bases between the germline ends. The CDR3 DNA follows: TGCGCCAGCAGCTTGGTAGCGATTGGGACAGAGACCCAGTACTTC. This encodes CASSLVAIGTETQYF.

The chain has TRBV4-3 and TRBJ2-1; 7 bases agree with TRBD1. Germline V CDR1 and CDR2: LGHNA, YSLEER. This CDR3 is built from 17 residues. The ends lost 0 bases at V and 8 bases at J; junction bases unmatched: 13. The CDR3 coding sequence is TGCGCCAGCAGCCAAGAGTTAACAGGGGTGGGGAAATATGAGCAGTTCTTC. Amino acid sequence: CASSQELTGVGKYEQFF.

V and J are TRBV20-1 and TRBJ2-1, with TRBD2 matching 10 bases. The CDR3 has 16 residues. Germline V lookup: CDR1 DFQATT, CDR2 SNEGSKA (reference sequence). Trimming at V came to 6 bases and at J to 0 bases, leaving 8 bases not matched to a gene. CDR3 loop: CSAAGTSVSSYNEQFF. CDR3 coding DNA: TGCAGTGCAGCCGGGACTAGCGTGAGCTCCTACAATGAGCAGTTCTTC.

This clonotype was observed at least ten times. This chain connects TRBV29-1 to TRBJ1-1; D remains unclear. Germline V gene data show CDR1 as SQVTM and CDR2 as ANQGSEA. V was clipped by 4 bases and J by 2 bases, with 14 bases between them. The CDR3 runs to 14 residues. The CDR3, as DNA: TGCAGCGTTGGTCCCGGGAGCAGAAACACTGAAGCTTTCTTT. Translated: CSVGPGSRNTEAFF.

This clonotype has a handful of counts. The V gene is TRBV6-1, the J gene TRBJ1-5; 8 bases are a match to TRBD1. This CDR3 has 14 amino acids. V gave up 4 bases and J gave up 4 bases; unmatched junction bases: 3. CDR1 is MNHNS, CDR2 SASEGT, per germline. The CDR3: CASSGRTGNQPQHF. CDR3 DNA sequence: TGTGCCAGCAGTGGCCGGACAGGGAATCAGCCCCAGCATTTT.

The CDR3 region has the DNA TGTGCCAGCAGCCGGGGACCGGAGAACACTGAAGCTTTCTTT. Amino acids: CASSRGPENTEAFF. The chain employs TRBV12-3 or TRBV12-4 and TRBJ1-1; D possibly corresponds to TRBD1 (5 bases). V was cut by 6 bases and J by 1 base, with 12 bases left in between. There are 14 residues in the CDR3.

The V gene is TRBV20-1, the J gene TRBJ2-3; D tentatively reads TRBD1 or TRBD2 (5 bases each). V was shortened by 6 bases and J by 0 bases, with 13 bases between the two germline ends. This CDR3 has 14 amino acids. CDR1 is DFQATT, CDR2 SNEGSKA, per germline (reference sequence). CDR3 protein: CSALRDGSTDTQYF. In DNA, the CDR3 is TGCAGTGCCCTCCGGGACGGTAGCACAGATACGCAGTATTTT.

The chain couples TRBV7-2 to TRBJ2-7, with 7 bases matching TRBD2. The CDR3 is 14 amino acids. The germline gives CDR1 SGHTA, CDR2 FQGNSA. Trimming cost V 1 base and J 6 bases; bases outside gene matches: 6. The CDR3 coding sequence is TGTGCCAGCAGCTTAGGGAGCGGGAAAGGCGAGCAGTACTTC. Protein sequence: CASSLGSGKGEQYF.

In the case of this clonotype: This may arise from a read error, as a much more abundant clone is one base away. The chain is built from TRBV7-3 and TRBJ2-1; D unclear. The CDR3 spans 14 residues. Germline V gene sequence: CDR1 SGHTA, CDR2 FQGTGA. V lost 2 bases to trimming and J lost 0 bases, with 5 bases between them. CDR3 DNA: TGTGCCAGCAGCTTAGCGGCCTCCTACAATGAGCAGTTCTTC. Amino acids: CASSLAASYNEQFF.

This clonotype has only a few counts. This chain connects TRBV5-1 to TRBJ2-5, with TRBD2 matching 8 bases. CDR3 length equals 15 residues. Trimming cost V 1 base and J 5 bases; bases outside gene matches: 7. CDR1 is SGHRS, CDR2 YFSETQ, per germline. CDR3 nucleotides: TGCGCCAGCAGCTTGATCTCCGGGAGGGAGGAGACCCAGTACTTC. Its translation: CASSLISGREETQYF.

This clonotype was seen only a few times. CDR3 coding DNA: TGCGCCAGCAGCCCCTCCGCCCTGGCAGATACGCAGTATTTT. Amino acids: CASSPSALADTQYF. The V call is TRBV4-3, the J call TRBJ2-3; D call uncertain. V was trimmed by 4 bases and J by 4 bases, leaving 12 bases between them. The CDR3 length is 14 residues. CDR1 LGHNA and CDR2 YSLEER come from the germline V gene.

The rearrangement links TRBV2 to TRBJ2-7; D call uncertain. Trimming shortened V by 0 bases and J by 8 bases, and 14 bases separated the two germline ends. The germline CDR1 and CDR2 sequences are SNHLY and FYNNEI. The CDR3 consists of 14 residues. The CDR3 DNA is TGTGCCAGCAGTGAAGCAAGAATAGGCCAAAAGCAGTACTTC. Its translation is CASSEARIGQKQYF.

This sequence joins TRBV20-1 and TRBJ2-7; 11 bases match TRBD1. The V segment lost 1 base and the J segment 4 bases; nucleotides outside the gene matches: 3. The CDR3 consists of 14 residues. Per the germline V gene, CDR1 is DFQATT and CDR2 is SNEGSKA (reference sequence). The CDR3 DNA reads as TGCAGTGCTAGAGTTGGACAGGGGGCGTACGAGCAGTACTTC. Its translation: CSARVGQGAYEQYF.

This chain connects TRBV15 to TRBJ1-1; D not certain. Per the germline V gene, CDR1 is LNHNV and CDR2 is YYDKDF (reference sequence). The V end was cut by 0 bases, the J end by 7 bases, with 9 bases between. The CDR3 loop spans 13 amino acids. For the CDR3, the DNA is TGTGCCACCAGCAGAGATCTTACCGGTGAAGCTTTCTTT. Translating gives CATSRDLTGEAFF.

V gene TRBV3-1 combines with J gene TRBJ2-2; no clear D gene. V lost 3 bases, J lost 0 bases, and 8 bases lay in between. In germline, CDR1 is LGHDT, CDR2 YNNKEL (reference sequence). This CDR3 contains 15 residues. CDR3 sequence: CASSQLDPNTGELFF. In DNA form, the CDR3 reads TGTGCCAGCAGCCAGTTGGATCCGAACACCGGGGAGCTGTTTTTT.

This chain uses TRBV6-6 with TRBJ2-1; D gene unclear. The CDR3 is 10 residues long. Between the trimmed V and J ends, which lost 8 bases and 8 bases, there was a span of 7 bases. Looked up from germline, CDR1 is MNHNY and CDR2 is SVGAGI (reference sequence). The CDR3 reads CASAYHEQFF. The CDR3 bases are TGTGCCAGCGCGTACCATGAGCAGTTCTTC.